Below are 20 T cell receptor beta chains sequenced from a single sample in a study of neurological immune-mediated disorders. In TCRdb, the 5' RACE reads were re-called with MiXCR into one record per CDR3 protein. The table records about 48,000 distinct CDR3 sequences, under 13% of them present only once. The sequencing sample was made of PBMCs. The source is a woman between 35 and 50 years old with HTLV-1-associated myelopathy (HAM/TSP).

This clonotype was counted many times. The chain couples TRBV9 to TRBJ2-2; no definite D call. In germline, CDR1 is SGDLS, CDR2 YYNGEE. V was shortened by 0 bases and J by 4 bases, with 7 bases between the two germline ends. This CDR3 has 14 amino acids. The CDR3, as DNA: TGTGCCAGCAGCGTAGGTGACTCCACCGGGGAGCTGTTTTTT. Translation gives CASSVGDSTGELFF.

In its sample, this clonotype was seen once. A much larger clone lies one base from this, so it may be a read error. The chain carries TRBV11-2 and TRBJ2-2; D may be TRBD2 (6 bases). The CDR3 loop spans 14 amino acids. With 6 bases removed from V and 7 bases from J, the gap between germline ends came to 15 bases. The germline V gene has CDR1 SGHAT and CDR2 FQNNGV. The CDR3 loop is CASREDGGSGELFF. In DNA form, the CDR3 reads TGTGCCAGCAGGGAAGATGGGGGGAGCGGGGAGCTGTTTTTT.

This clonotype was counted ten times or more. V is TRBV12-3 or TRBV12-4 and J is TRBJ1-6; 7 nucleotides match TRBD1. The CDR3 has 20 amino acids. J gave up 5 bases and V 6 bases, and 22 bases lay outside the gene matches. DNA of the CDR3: TGTGCCAGCAGCCCAGGGCGCCCCGGGACAGTCGTTTTGAATAATTCACCCCTCCACTTT. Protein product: CASSPGRPGTVVLNNSPLHF.

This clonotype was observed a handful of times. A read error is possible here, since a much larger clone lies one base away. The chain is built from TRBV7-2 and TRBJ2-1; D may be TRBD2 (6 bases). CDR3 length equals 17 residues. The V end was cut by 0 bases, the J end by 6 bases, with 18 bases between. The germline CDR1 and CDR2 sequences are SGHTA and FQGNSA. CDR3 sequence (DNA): TGTGCCAGCAGCTTAGCGAGGCTAGTGGGGGGTGGCAATGAGCAGTTCTTC. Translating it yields CASSLARLVGGGNEQFF.

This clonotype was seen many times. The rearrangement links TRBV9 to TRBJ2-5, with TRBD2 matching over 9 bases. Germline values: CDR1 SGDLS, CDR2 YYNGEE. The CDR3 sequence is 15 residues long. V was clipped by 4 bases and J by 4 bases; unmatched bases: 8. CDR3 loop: CASSPSASGAETQYF. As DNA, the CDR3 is TGTGCCAGCAGCCCTTCGGCTAGCGGGGCAGAGACCCAGTACTTC.

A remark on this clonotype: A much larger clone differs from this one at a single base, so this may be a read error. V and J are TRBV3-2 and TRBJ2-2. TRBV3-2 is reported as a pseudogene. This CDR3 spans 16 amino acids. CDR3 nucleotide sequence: TGTGCCAGCAGCCAAGACGACACTACGAACACCGGGGAGCTGTTTTTT. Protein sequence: CASSQDDTTNTGELFF.

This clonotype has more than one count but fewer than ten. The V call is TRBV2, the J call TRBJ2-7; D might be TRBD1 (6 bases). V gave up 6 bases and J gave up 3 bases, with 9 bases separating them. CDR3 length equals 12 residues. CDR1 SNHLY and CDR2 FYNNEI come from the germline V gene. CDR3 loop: CASRDSLYEQYF. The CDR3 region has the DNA TGTGCCAGCAGGGACAGTCTCTACGAGCAGTACTTC.

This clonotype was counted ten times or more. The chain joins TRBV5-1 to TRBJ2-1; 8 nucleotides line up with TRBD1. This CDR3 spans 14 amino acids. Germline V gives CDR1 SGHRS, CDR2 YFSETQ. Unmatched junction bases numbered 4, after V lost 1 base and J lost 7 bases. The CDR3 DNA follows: TGCGCCAGCAGCTTGACAGGGGGATTAAATGAGCAGTTCTTC. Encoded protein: CASSLTGGLNEQFF.

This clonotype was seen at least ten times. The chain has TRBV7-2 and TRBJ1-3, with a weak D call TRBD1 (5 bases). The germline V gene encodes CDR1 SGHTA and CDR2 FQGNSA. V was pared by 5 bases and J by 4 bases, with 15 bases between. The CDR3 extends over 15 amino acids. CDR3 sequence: CASSTPQGAGNTIYF. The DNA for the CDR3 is TGTGCCAGCAGCACCCCCCAGGGTGCGGGAAACACCATATATTTT.

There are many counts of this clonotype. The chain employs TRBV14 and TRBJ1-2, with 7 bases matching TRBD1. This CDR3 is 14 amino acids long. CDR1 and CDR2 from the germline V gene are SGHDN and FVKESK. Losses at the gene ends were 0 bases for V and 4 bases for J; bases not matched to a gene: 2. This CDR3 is CASSQEAGGYGYTF. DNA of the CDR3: TGTGCCAGCAGCCAAGAGGCAGGGGGCTATGGCTACACCTTC. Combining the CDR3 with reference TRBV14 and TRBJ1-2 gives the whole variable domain EAGVTQFPSHSVIEKGQTVTLRCDPISGHDNLYWYRRVMGKEIKFLLHFVKESKQDESGMPNNRFLAERTGGTYSTLKVQPAELEDSGVYFCASSQEAGGYGYTFGSGTRLTVV.

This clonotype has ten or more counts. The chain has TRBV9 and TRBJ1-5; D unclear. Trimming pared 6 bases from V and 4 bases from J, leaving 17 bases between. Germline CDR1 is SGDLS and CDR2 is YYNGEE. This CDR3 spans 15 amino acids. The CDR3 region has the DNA TGTGCCAGCAACCGTTTTGGTGGGGAAAATCAGCCCCAGCATTTT. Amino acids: CASNRFGGENQPQHF. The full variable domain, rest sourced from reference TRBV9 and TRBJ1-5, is DSGVTQTPKHLITATGQRVTLRCSPRSGDLSVYWYQQSLDQGLQFLIQYYNGEERAKGNILERFSAQQFPDLHSELNLSSLELGDSALYFCASNRFGGENQPQHFGDGTRLSIL.

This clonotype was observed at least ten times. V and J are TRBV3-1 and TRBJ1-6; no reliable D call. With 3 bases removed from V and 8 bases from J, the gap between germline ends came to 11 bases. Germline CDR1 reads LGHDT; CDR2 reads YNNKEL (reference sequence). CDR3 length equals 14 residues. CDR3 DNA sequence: TGTGCCAGCAGCCAGGTAGCGGCGGATTCACCCCTCCACTTT. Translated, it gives CASSQVAADSPLHF.

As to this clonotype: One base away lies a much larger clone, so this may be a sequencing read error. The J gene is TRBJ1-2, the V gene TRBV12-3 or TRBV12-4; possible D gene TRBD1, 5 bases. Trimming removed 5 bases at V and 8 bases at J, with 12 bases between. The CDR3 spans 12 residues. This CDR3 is CASSPGKRGYTF. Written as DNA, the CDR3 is TGTGCCAGCAGTCCAGGGAAACGGGGCTACACCTTC.

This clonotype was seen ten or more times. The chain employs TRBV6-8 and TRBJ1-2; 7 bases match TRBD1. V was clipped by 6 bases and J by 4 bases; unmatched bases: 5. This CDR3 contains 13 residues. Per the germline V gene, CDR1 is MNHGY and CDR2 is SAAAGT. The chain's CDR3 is CASRRDRAYGYTF. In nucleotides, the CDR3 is TGTGCCAGCAGGAGAGACAGGGCCTATGGCTACACCTTC.

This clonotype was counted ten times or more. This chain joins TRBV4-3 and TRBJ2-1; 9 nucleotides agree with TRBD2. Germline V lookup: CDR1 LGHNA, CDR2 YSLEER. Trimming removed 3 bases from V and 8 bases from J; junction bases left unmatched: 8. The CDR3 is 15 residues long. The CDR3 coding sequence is TGCGCCAGCAGCCAGCGGGGGGGCGAAGTGGATGAGCAGTTCTTC. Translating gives CASSQRGGEVDEQFF.

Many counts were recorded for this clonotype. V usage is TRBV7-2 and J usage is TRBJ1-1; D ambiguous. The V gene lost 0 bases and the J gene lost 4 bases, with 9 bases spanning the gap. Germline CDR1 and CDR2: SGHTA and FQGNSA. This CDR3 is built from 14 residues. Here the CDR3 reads CASSLARVFTEAFF. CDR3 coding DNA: TGTGCCAGCAGCTTAGCTCGGGTTTTCACTGAAGCTTTCTTT.

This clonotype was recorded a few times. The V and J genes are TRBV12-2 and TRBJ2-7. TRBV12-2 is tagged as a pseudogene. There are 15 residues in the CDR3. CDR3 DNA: TGTGCAAGTCGCTTAGTTCGGGGGACCTCCTACGAGCAGTACTTC. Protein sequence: CASRLVRGTSYEQYF.

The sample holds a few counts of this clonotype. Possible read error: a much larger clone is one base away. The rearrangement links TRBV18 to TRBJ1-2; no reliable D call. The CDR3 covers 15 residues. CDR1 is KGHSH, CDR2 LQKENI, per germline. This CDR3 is CATSSYSDGEDGYTF. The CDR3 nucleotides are TGTGCCACCTCATCATACAGCGACGGGGAGGATGGCTACACCTTC.

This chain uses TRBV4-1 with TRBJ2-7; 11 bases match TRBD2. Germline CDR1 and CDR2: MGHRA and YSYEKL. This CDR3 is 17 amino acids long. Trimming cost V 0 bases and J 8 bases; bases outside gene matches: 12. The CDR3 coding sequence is TGCGCCAGCAGCCAAGATAGCGGGGGGGCTTTCCACCCCAAGCAGTACTTC. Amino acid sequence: CASSQDSGGAFHPKQYF.

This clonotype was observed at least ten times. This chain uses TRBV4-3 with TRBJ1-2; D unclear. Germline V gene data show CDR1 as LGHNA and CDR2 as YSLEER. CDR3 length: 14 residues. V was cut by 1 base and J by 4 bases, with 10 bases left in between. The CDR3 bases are TGCGCCAGCAGCCAAGTAGCACAGAGCTATGGCTACACCTTC. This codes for CASSQVAQSYGYTF.